This T cell receptor (beta chain) was captured in a study of monozygotic twins with inflammatory bowel disease. TCRdb derives one entry per CDR3 protein from the 5' RACE reads, leaving out DNA. The listing records approximately 390,000 distinct CDR3 sequences. For every donor, one blood sample of over 2 ml was drawn. Regarding the study as a whole: Clonotype overlap with others was lower in IBD patients than in healthy twins, a difference that was greatest with disease activity. Twin concordance left repertoire similarity unchanged, with limited power a possible explanation for this lack of difference.

Looked up from germline, CDR1 is LGHDT and CDR2 is YNNKEL (reference sequence). The CDR3 consists of 15 residues. In the case of this clonotype: Its antigen is currently unknown.

This clonotype originated in a human donor with ulcerative colitis or Crohn's disease, or a healthy co-twin of an affected twin (not recorded which). The chain is built from TRBV3-1 and TRBJ2-5; the D call of TRBD2 rests on TCRdb alone, since no DNA is present to check it. Sequencing input: blood. The CDR3 loop reads CASSTTSGFGETQYF.